This TCR beta chain appears in the sequencing data of a study of T cells after yellow fever vaccination. This clonotype was seen more than once but under ten times. TCRdb re-called the 5' RACE reads with MiXCR, one entry per CDR3 protein. The sample gives 100,000 to 150,000 distinct CDR3 sequences, approximately 8.4% of which show up once; roughly 40% is in the top ten. The germline V gene encodes CDR1 SGHVS and CDR2 FNYEAQ. CDR3 length: 14 amino acids. The germline V and J ends were trimmed by 7 bases and 4 bases, with 13 bases remaining between them. The J gene is TRBJ2-2, the V gene TRBV7-6, with D possibly matching TRBD2 (6 bases). This clonotype was sampled from a man younger than 35 who received the YFV17D yellow fever vaccine. The material sequenced was CD8+ T cells sorted from PBMCs, taken on the day of the yellow fever booster vaccination. The CDR3, as DNA: TGTGCCAGCACCCCATTGGGGGGCACCGGGGAGCTGTTTTTT. The encoded protein is CASTPLGGTGELFF.